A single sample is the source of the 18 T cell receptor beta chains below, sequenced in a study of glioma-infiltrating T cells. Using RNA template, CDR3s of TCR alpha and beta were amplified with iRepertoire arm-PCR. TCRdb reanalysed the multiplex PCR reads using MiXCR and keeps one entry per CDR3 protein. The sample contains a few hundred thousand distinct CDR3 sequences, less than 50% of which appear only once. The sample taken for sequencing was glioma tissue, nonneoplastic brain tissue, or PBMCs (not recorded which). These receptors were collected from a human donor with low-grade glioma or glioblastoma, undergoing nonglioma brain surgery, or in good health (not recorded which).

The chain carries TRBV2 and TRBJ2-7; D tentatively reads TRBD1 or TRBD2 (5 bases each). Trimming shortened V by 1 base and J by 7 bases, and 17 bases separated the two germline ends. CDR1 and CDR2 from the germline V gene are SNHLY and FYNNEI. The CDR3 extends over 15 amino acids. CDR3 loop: CASSEVGTRGGEQYF. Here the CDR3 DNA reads TGTGCCAGCAGTGAAGTCGGGACCCGCGGTGGGGAGCAGTACTTC.

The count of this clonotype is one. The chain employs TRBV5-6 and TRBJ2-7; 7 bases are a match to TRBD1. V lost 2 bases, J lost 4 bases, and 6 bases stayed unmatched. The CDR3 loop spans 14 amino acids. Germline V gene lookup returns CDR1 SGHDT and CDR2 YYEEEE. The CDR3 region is CASSLRTGVYEQYF. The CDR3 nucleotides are TGTGCCAGCAGCTTACGCACAGGGGTGTACGAGCAGTACTTC.

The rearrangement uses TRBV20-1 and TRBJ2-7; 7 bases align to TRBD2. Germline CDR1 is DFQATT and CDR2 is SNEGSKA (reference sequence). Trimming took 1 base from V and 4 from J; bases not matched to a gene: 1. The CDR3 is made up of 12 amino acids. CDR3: CSARGEGYEQYF. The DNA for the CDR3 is TGCAGTGCTAGAGGGGAGGGGTACGAGCAGTACTTC.

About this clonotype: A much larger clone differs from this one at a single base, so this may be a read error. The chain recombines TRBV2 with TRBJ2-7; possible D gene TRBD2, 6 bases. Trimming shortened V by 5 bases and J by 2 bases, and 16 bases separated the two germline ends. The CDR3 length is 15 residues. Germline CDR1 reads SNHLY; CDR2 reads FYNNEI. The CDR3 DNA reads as TGTGCCAGCAGTTACCGGGACTGGGGAACCTACGAGCAGTACTTC. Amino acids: CASSYRDWGTYEQYF.

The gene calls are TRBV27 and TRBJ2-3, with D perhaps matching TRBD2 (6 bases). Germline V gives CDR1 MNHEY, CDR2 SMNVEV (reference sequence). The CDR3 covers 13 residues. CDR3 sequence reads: CVSSLGGVDTQYF. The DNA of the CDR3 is TGTGTTAGCAGTTTGGGCGGGGTGGATACGCAGTATTTT.

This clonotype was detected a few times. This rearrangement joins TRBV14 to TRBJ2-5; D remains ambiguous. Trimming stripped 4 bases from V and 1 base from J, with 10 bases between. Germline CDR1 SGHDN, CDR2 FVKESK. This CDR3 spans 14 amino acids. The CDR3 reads CASSPGPSQETQYF. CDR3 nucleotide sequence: TGTGCCAGCAGCCCCGGTCCGTCCCAAGAGACCCAGTACTTC.

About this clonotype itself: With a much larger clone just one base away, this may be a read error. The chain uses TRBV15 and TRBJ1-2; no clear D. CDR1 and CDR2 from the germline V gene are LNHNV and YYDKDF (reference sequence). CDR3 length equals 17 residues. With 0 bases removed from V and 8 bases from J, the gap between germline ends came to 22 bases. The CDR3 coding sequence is TGTGCCACCAGCAGAGATCGGGCATCGGGTTCCTCGGTAGGCTACACCTTC. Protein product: CATSRDRASGSSVGYTF.

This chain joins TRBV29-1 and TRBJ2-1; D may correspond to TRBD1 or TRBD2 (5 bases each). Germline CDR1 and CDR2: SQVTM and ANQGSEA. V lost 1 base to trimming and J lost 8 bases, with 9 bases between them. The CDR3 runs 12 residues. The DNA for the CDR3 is TGCAGCGTTGAAGCGAGGGGCGATGAGCAGTTCTTC. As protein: CSVEARGDEQFF.

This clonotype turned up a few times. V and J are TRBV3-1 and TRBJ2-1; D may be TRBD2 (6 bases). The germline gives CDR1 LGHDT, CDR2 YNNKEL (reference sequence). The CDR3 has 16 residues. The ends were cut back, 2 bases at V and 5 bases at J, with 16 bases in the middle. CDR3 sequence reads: CASSQPIAVTHNEQFF. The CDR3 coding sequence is TGTGCCAGCAGCCAACCAATAGCGGTAACCCACAATGAGCAGTTCTTC.

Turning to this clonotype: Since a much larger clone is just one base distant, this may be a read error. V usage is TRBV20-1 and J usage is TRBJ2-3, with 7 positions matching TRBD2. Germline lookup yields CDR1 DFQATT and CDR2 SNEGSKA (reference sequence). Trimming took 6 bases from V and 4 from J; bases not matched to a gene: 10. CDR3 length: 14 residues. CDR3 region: CSALRGRVADTQYF. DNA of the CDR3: TGCAGTGCGCTTAGAGGGAGGGTAGCAGATACGCAGTATTTT.

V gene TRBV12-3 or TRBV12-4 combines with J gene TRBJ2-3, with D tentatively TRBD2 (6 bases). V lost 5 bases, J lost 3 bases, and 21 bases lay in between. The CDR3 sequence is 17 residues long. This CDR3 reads CASSRPPGLTTTDTQYF. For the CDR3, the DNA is TGTGCCAGCAGTCGTCCACCGGGACTCACCACAACAGATACGCAGTATTTT.

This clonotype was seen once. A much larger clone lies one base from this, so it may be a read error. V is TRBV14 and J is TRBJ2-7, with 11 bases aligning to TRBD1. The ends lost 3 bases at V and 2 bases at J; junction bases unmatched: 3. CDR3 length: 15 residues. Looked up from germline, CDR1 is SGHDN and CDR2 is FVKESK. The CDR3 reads CASSHRTGGAYEQYF. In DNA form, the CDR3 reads TGTGCCAGCAGCCATCGGACAGGGGGCGCCTACGAGCAGTACTTC.

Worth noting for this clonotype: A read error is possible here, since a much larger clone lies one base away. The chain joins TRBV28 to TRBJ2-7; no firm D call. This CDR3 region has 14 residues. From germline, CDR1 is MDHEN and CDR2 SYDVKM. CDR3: CASTQQTLPYEKYF. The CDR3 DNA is TGTGCCAGCACCCAACAGACCCTCCCCTACGAGAAGTACTTC.

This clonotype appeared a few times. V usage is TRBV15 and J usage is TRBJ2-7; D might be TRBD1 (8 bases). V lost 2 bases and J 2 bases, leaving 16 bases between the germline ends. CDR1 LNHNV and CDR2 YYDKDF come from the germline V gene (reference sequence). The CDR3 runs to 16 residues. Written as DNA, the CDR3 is TGTGCCACCAGCAGAAAGCCACAGGGGGGGGCCTACGAGCAGTACTTC. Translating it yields CATSRKPQGGAYEQYF.

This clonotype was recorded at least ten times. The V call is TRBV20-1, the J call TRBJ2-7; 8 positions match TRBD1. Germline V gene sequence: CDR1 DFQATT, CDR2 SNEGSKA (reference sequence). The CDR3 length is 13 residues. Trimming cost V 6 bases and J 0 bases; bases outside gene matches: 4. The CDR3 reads CSAGQGTSYEQYF. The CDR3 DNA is TGCAGTGCCGGACAGGGAACCTCCTACGAGCAGTACTTC.

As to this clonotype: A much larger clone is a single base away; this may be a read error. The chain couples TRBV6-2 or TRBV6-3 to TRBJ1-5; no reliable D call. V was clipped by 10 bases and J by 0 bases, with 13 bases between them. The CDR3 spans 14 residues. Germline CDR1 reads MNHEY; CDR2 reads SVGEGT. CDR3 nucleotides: TGTGCCACCATGCAGTCTTATAGCAATCAGCCCCAGCATTTT. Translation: CATMQSYSNQPQHF.

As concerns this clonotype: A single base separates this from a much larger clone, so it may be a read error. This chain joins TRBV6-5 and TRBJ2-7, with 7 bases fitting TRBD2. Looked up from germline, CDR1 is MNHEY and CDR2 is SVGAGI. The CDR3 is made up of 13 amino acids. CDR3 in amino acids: CASSYVGGYERYF. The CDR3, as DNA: TGTGCCAGCAGTTACGTCGGGGGGTACGAGCGGTACTTC.

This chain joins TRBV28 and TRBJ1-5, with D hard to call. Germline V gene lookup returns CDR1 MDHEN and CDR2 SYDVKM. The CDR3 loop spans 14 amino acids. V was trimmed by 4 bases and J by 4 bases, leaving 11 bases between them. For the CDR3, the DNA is TGTGCCAGCAGTTATGGCGCCCAAAATCAGCCCCAGCATTTT. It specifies CASSYGAQNQPQHF.